This is a list of T cell receptor beta chains from one sample in a study of T-cell reconstitution after alpha-beta-depleted transplantation in children. TCRdb analysed the PCR reads with MiXCR anew, one entry per CDR3 protein. The table lists 670,000 or so distinct CDR3 sequences, under 15% of them singletons. The sample in question was PBMCs, obtained before TCRalphabeta/CD19-depleted stem cell transplant. These receptors originate from a girl between 2 and 10 years old with congenital amegakaryocytic thrombocytopenia, due to receive a stem cell transplant. Both conserved end residues are part of each CDR3. Fields, in order: V gene, D gene, J gene, clone size, CDR3 DNA, CDR3 protein. D genes are given only for firm matches. Clone size is not always given. Where it is, it says once, few, many or a class for expanded clones.

V: TRBV12-3/TRBV12-4; D: TRBD2; J: TRBJ2-5; size: many; DNA: TGTGCCAGCAGTTTCTCGGTCGGGAATGGGGAGGGCGAAGAGACCCAGTACTTC; CDR3: CASSFSVGNGEGEETQYF
V: TRBV20-1; D: NA; J: TRBJ1-1; size: NA; DNA: TGCAGTGCACTTACCCTGGACACTGAAGCTTTCTTT; CDR3: CSALTLDTEAFF
V: TRBV27; D: NA; J: TRBJ1-1; size: few; DNA: TGTGCCAGTGGCTGGGGGGGCAACACTGAAGCTTTCTTT; CDR3: CASGWGGNTEAFF
V: TRBV5-1; D: NA; J: TRBJ1-1; size: few; DNA: TGCGCCAGCAGCTTCACAGACATGAACACTGAAGCTTTCTTT; CDR3: CASSFTDMNTEAFF
V: TRBV11-2; D: NA; J: TRBJ2-2; size: NA; DNA: TGTGCCAGCAGCTTAGGGGGACTCCACCAACAGAGGGGGGAGCTGTTTTTT; CDR3: CASSLGGLHQQRGELFF
V: TRBV20-1; D: NA; J: TRBJ2-7; size: many; DNA: TGCAGTGCTAGAGATGATCGGGGGTCGACATACGAGCAGTACTTC; CDR3: CSARDDRGSTYEQYF
V: TRBV27; D: TRBD2; J: TRBJ2-5; size: NA; DNA: TGTGCCAGCAGTCCCGGGACTAGCGGGAGCCTTGGAAGCGGTGAGACCCAGTACTTC; CDR3: CASSPGTSGSLGSGETQYF
V: TRBV4-1; D: NA; J: TRBJ2-1; size: few; DNA: TGCGCCAGCGGAAGAGAGTGGGGGAGAGGGCAGTTCTTC; CDR3: CASGREWGRGQFF
V: TRBV5-1; D: TRBD2; J: TRBJ2-1; size: NA; DNA: TGCGCCAGCAGCTTCCGGACTAGGGGTGAGCAGTTCTTC; CDR3: CASSFRTRGEQFF
V: TRBV27; D: NA; J: TRBJ2-1; size: many; DNA: TGTGCCAGCAGCGGGCTAGCAACATACAATGAGCAGTTCTTC; CDR3: CASSGLATYNEQFF
V: TRBV28; D: NA; J: TRBJ2-5; size: NA; DNA: TGTGCCAGCAGACACAGGGAGGCGGGAGAGACCCAGTACTTC; CDR3: CASRHREAGETQYF
V: TRBV3-1; D: NA; J: TRBJ2-3; size: NA; DNA: TGTGCCAGCAGCCAAGATCGAAAGGTAGCCCGGGCCCCCACAGATACGCAGTATTTT; CDR3: CASSQDRKVARAPTDTQYF
V: TRBV5-6; D: TRBD1; J: TRBJ2-1; size: many; DNA: TGTGCCAGCAGCCTCCCCGACAGGGACGGTACTGTGCAGTTCTTC; CDR3: CASSLPDRDGTVQFF
V: TRBV12-3/TRBV12-4; D: TRBD1; J: TRBJ2-3; size: few; DNA: TGTGCCAGCAGTTTTAGGGACAGGGGGTTGGATACGCAGTATTTT; CDR3: CASSFRDRGLDTQYF
V: TRBV6-2/TRBV6-3; D: TRBD2; J: TRBJ2-1; size: many; DNA: TGTGCCAGCGAAACTAGCGGGAGGGTATACGAGCAGTTCTTC; CDR3: CASETSGRVYEQFF
V: TRBV20-1; D: TRBD2; J: TRBJ2-1; size: many; DNA: TGCAGTGCTAGCGAAGGGACTAGCGGGACAAAAAAAAGGGTCTTC; CDR3: CSASEGTSGTKKRVF
V: TRBV2; D: NA; J: TRBJ1-2; size: few; DNA: TGTGCCAGCAGTCGACAAGAAGGCTACACCTTC; CDR3: CASSRQEGYTF
V: TRBV5-1; D: NA; J: TRBJ2-2; size: few; DNA: TGCGCCAGCAGCTTGACCACAGGGATCACCGGGGAGCTGTTTTTT; CDR3: CASSLTTGITGELFF
V: TRBV7-9; D: NA; J: TRBJ1-5; size: many; DNA: TGTGCCAGCAGTTTGGAGGGCTTTAGCAATCAGCCCCAGCATTTT; CDR3: CASSLEGFSNQPQHF
V: TRBV12-3/TRBV12-4; D: TRBD2; J: TRBJ2-1; size: many; DNA: TGTGCCAGCAGCTCCCTAGCGGGAGAATACAATGAGCAGTTCTTC; CDR3: CASSSLAGEYNEQFF
V: TRBV20-1; D: NA; J: TRBJ2-3; size: many; DNA: TGCAGTGCTATTCGGACAGCCCAGCAGTATTTT; CDR3: CSAIRTAQQYF
V: TRBV28; D: NA; J: TRBJ2-3; size: many; DNA: TGTGCCAGCAGTTCCCCGGTGGTGAGACATACGCAGTATTTT; CDR3: CASSSPVVRHTQYF
V: TRBV20-1; D: NA; J: TRBJ2-5; size: many; DNA: TGCAGTGCTAGACCCCGGGAGTACCAAGAGACCCAGTACTTC; CDR3: CSARPREYQETQYF
V: TRBV6-1; D: TRBD1; J: TRBJ1-2; size: NA; DNA: TGTGCCAGCTGGGACAGGGAAGAGGCGAACTATGGCTACACCTTC; CDR3: CASWDREEANYGYTF
V: TRBV6-1; D: NA; J: TRBJ2-1; size: NA; DNA: TGTGCCAGCAACAATGCAGGGGACTCCTACAATGAGCAGTTCTTC; CDR3: CASNNAGDSYNEQFF
V: TRBV20-1; D: TRBD2; J: TRBJ2-1; size: few; DNA: TGCAGTGTAAAGCGGGGGTACTACAATGAGCAGTTCTTC; CDR3: CSVKRGYYNEQFF
V: TRBV6-2/TRBV6-3; D: NA; J: TRBJ2-1; size: many; DNA: TGTGCCAGCAGACGTCTACGTGACTCCTACAATGAGCAGTTCTTC; CDR3: CASRRLRDSYNEQFF
V: TRBV28; D: TRBD2; J: TRBJ2-7; size: NA; DNA: TGTGCCAGCAGCGTTACTAGCGGGAGGGCCGTGGGGATCTACGAGCAGTACTTC; CDR3: CASSVTSGRAVGIYEQYF
V: TRBV4-1; D: TRBD1; J: TRBJ1-3; size: many; DNA: TGCGCCAGCAGCCCCCGACAGGGCCCGAGCTCTGGAAACACCATATATTTT; CDR3: CASSPRQGPSSGNTIYF
V: TRBV28; D: NA; J: TRBJ1-5; size: few; DNA: TGTGCCAGCAGCACCGCGAGCAAATATAGCAATCAGCCCCAGCATTTT; CDR3: CASSTASKYSNQPQHF
V: TRBV5-1; D: NA; J: TRBJ2-3; size: many; DNA: TGCGCCAGCAGCTTGGAAATAATCGCAGATACGCAGTATTTT; CDR3: CASSLEIIADTQYF
V: TRBV4-1; D: NA; J: TRBJ2-1; size: NA; DNA: TGCGCCAGCAGCCAAGAAGGGCCACAGCAGTTCTTC; CDR3: CASSQEGPQQFF
V: TRBV7-6; D: NA; J: TRBJ2-7; size: many; DNA: TGTGCCAGCAGCTTAGATAGCGGCTACGAGCAGTACTTC; CDR3: CASSLDSGYEQYF
V: TRBV10-3; D: NA; J: TRBJ2-5; size: many; DNA: TGTGCCATCAGTGAGTCACCCCTAGCAGGGACCCAGTACTTC; CDR3: CAISESPLAGTQYF
V: TRBV7-2; D: NA; J: TRBJ2-3; size: few; DNA: TGTGCCAGCAGCTTAACGTTGGCCAGCACAGATACGCAGTATTTT; CDR3: CASSLTLASTDTQYF
V: TRBV13; D: NA; J: TRBJ2-2; size: many; DNA: TGTGCCAGCAGCTTTCGGGCCGGGGAGCTGTTTTTT; CDR3: CASSFRAGELFF
V: TRBV3-1; D: TRBD2; J: TRBJ2-1; size: many; DNA: TGTGCCAGCAGTGCCGGGCCTAGCGGGAACTACAATGAGCAGTTCTTC; CDR3: CASSAGPSGNYNEQFF
V: TRBV19; D: NA; J: TRBJ2-7; size: few; DNA: TGTGCCAGTAGTATCAACGGGTTCGCCTACGAGCAGTACTTC; CDR3: CASSINGFAYEQYF
V: TRBV27; D: TRBD2; J: TRBJ2-1; size: few; DNA: TGTGCCAGCAGTTCCCCCTTCCTAGCGGGGAACAGTGAGCAGTTCTTC; CDR3: CASSSPFLAGNSEQFF
V: TRBV5-1; D: NA; J: TRBJ2-2; size: many; DNA: TGCGCCAGCAGCAAGGGTGCGAACACCGGGGAGCTGTTTTTT; CDR3: CASSKGANTGELFF
V: TRBV12-5; D: NA; J: TRBJ2-7; size: many; DNA: TGTGCTAGTGGTTTCATGGTTGGCGAGCAGTACTTC; CDR3: CASGFMVGEQYF
V: TRBV7-8; D: TRBD2; J: TRBJ2-7; size: many; DNA: TGTGCCAGCAGCCCAAATACCGGGACTAGCGTATCCTACGAGCAGTACTTC; CDR3: CASSPNTGTSVSYEQYF
V: TRBV7-9; D: NA; J: TRBJ2-1; size: few; DNA: TGTGCCAGCAGCTTAGATGGCCGAACTTCTTACAATGAGCAGTTCTTC; CDR3: CASSLDGRTSYNEQFF
V: TRBV6-1; D: NA; J: TRBJ2-4; size: many; DNA: TGTGCCAGCAGTCCTCGGGCCCAGAAAAACATTCAGTACTTC; CDR3: CASSPRAQKNIQYF
V: TRBV7-9; D: TRBD2; J: TRBJ2-1; size: few; DNA: TGTGCCAGCTTTGGACTAGCGGGGCTCAATGAGCAGTTCTTC; CDR3: CASFGLAGLNEQFF
V: TRBV10-3; D: NA; J: TRBJ2-3; size: many; DNA: TGTGCCATCAGTGCGAGCGCCACGCAGTATTTT; CDR3: CAISASATQYF
V: TRBV5-6; D: NA; J: TRBJ2-5; size: many; DNA: TGTGCCAGCAGTTACCAAGAGACCCAGTACTTC; CDR3: CASSYQETQYF